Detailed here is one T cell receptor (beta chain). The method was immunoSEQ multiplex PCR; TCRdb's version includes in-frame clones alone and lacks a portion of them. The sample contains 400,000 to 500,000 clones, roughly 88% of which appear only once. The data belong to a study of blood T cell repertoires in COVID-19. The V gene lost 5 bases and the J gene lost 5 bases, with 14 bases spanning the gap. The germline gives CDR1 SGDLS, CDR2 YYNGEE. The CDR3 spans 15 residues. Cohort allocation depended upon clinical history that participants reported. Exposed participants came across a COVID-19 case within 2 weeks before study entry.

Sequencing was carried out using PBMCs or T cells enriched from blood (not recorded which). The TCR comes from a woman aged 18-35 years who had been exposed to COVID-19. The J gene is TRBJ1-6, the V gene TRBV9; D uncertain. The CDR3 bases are TGTGCCAGCAGATTCGACCCCGCGGATAATTCACCCCTCCACTTT. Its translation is CASRFDPADNSPLHF.